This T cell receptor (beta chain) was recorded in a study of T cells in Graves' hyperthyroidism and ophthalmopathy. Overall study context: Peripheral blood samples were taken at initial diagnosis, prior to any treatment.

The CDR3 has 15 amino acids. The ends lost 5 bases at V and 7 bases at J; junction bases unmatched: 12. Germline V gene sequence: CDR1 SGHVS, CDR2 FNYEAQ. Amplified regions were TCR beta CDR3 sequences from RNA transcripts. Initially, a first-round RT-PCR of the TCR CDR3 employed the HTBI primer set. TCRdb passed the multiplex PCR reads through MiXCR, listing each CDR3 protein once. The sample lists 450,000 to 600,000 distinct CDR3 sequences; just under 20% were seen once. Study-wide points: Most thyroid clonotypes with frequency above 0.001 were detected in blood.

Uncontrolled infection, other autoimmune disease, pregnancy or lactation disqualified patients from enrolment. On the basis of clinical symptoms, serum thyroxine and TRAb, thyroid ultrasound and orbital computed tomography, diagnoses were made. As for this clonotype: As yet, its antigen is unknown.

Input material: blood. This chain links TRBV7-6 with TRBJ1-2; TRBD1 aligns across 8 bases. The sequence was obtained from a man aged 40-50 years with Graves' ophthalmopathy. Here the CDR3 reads CASSEGQETTGGYTF. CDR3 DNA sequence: TGTGCCAGCAGCGAGGGACAGGAGACTACTGGTGGCTACACCTTC. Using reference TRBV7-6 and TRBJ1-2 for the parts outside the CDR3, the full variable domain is GAGVSQSPRYKVTKRGQDVALRCDPISGHVSLYWYRQALGQGPEFLTYFNYEAQQDKSGLPNDRFSAERPEGSISTLTIQRTEQRDSAMYRCASSEGQETTGGYTFGSGTRLTVV.